The entry below describes one T cell receptor (beta chain). Its antigen has not been determined. Base qualities were left out, and no much larger clone turns up one base away. This entry belongs to a study of cytomegalovirus exposure and HLA in healthy donors (TCRdb year 2017). For the wider study: An earlier analysis of approximately 600 of the donors reported approximately 270 Gb of sequence data and 100 million to 130 million unique TCR beta sequences from about 179 million T cells. Because of strong linkage in the cohort, roughly 5 DR-DQ haplotypes were treated as single units for association and clustering. To study patterns of TCR occurrence, a later analysis re-analyzed previously published TCR beta repertoires from under 750 donors and added high-resolution HLA genotyping. Every discovery cohort repertoire had been produced on one sequencing platform. The study was designed to test whether signatures of past pathogen exposure could be identified by cataloging public T cell receptors. A later genetic analysis used genome-wide SNP genotypes for about 55% of the 666 donors, treating that subset as a discovery cohort. Rather than drawing on any new phenotypic data, the later analysis identified candidate immune exposures from TCR beta sequences and the way those sequences occurred across donors. Class I and class II HLA loci were covered by the typing at four-digit resolution. Alongside the repertoire data, information on donor age, sex, ethnicity and CMV serostatus was compiled. A separate validation cohort of over a hundred different subjects was used in addition to the 666-subject first cohort. An early release covering roughly 580 HLA-typed donors comprised approximately 290 gigabases of sequencing data and roughly 86 million unique TCR sequences. Typing coverage differed by locus: A, B, C, DRB1 and DQB1 were typed in about 620-630 donors, DQA1 in 522, DPA1 in 600 to 610, and DPB1 in 400 to 480. The study profiled the T cell repertoires of some 610 subjects by immunosequencing and related them to cytomegalovirus serostatus. Of the 300 to 500 genotyped donors, 75% to 85% were placed in the genetic ancestry cluster associated with self-reported Caucasian donors. To decide whether each TCR beta V gene segment behaved as functional or pseudogenic, an earlier analysis of some 600 of the donors relied on high-throughput TCR beta sequencing. To predict cytomegalovirus infection status, the study combined high-throughput TCR immunosequencing, statistical association of individual TCRs with disease status, and machine learning. Across some 400 genotyped donors of the cohort, an average of about 200,000 unique TCR beta nucleotide sequences per donor were sequenced, and roughly 17% of those sequences were non-productive. Overall study outcomes, separate from this receptor: The study gave a list of under 200 TCR beta chains associated with cytomegalovirus. The presence/absence analyses assumed that sequencing depth was roughly uniform across donors, and that assumption may not be true. In both the original and validation cohorts, the classifier was reported to diagnose cytomegalovirus status with high specificity and sensitivity. When HLA alleles, especially DR and DQ, strongly co-occurred, TCR associations were difficult to assign to individual alleles. A later analysis reported that several top co-occurrence clusters appeared linked to parvovirus B19, influenza, CMV and Epstein-Barr virus. Broadly in line with IMGT annotations, most TCR beta V segments showed up in productive rearrangements about 87% or about 30% of the time in an earlier analysis of 587 of the donors. Correlated functional status among segregating V segments might be attributable to linkage disequilibrium, but an unknown experimental factor could not be ruled out. The cohort was sequenced for TCR beta chains only, and without alpha or paired-chain data the features that could be detected were limited. A further reported finding was that TCR beta sequences accurately predicted the HLA-A and HLA-B alleles for most subjects in the first cohort. V-gene and J-gene trimming of TCR beta chains was associated with a missense DCLRE1C variant in a later genetic analysis, and the association was replicated in an independent cohort. While some public TCRs were present in many individuals, most TCR sequences turned up only very rarely across donors. The authors suggested that the approach could potentially be extended to other disease states and immunological phenotypes. A later analysis found that most CMV-associated TCR beta chains appeared HLA-restricted, with HLA associations seemingly driven largely by CMV exposure. Because HLA typing was unavailable for some donors at each locus, only the typed subset was used in association tests. Three of the identified cytomegalovirus-associated TCR beta chains were confirmed in vitro to be specific for cytomegalovirus antigens. The earlier analysis of approximately 540 of the donors excluded some 16 rarely observed V segments, including chromosome 9 orphons, because counts were too low. According to a later genetic analysis, donors in an Asian-associated ancestry cluster had fewer N-insertions in productive TCRs than the approximately 650-donor mean. Immune exposure information for the cohort was limited to CMV serostatus. Some IMGT-functional V segments, including TRBV6-2 and TRBV6-3, could not be told apart with the 87-base-pair reads, so those segments were excluded. In a later analysis, TCR association rates were found to vary across HLA loci, with the most associated TCRs seen for DRB1 alleles and the fewest for HLA-C alleles. At a false discovery rate of 0.05, a later analysis linked under 20,000 TCR beta sequences to specific HLA alleles. A group of highly shared sequence variants was considered likely to be a technical artifact of the sequencing pipeline. In a later analysis, HLA-associated TCR beta chains were found to be more clonally expanded and to have lower generation probabilities than equally common non-associated chains.

The CDR3, from cysteine to phenylalanine, totals 15 residues. The read is trimmed to its CDR3 DNA, 45 bases read in frame from base 1. Trimming at the junction amounts to 0 bases on V and 3 bases on J, and the germline ends lie 13 bases apart. The germline V gene sets CDR1 to SGDLS and CDR2 to YYNGEE. The cohort was made up of 500 to 850 healthy bone marrow donors. At the time of sampling, every cohort member was nominally healthy, though immune exposures that went unrecorded were likely present. The donor was CMV seronegative and was included in the group of several hundred seronegative cohort members. A peripheral blood sample was provided by each donor, and peripheral blood mononuclear cells were used for TCR beta sequencing. The Qiagen DNeasy Blood Extraction Kit was used to extract genomic DNA from the blood cell samples. Library prep was done by the immunoSEQ multiplex PCR assay. A mixture of 60 forward primers for TCR Vbeta segments and 13 reverse primers for TCR Jbeta segments was used in the multiplex PCR. Amplification of the CDR3 region of rearranged TCR beta genes was performed with a multiplex PCR assay on genomic DNA. The amplified TCR beta libraries were sequenced on the Illumina HiSeq System as 87-base-pair reads. The source study handled its data this way. In a later analysis, around 80 million unique TCR beta chains were counted across the approximately 620 repertoires, and approximately 11 million of these chains were shared by at least two donors. To remove PCR and sequencing errors, raw reads were error-corrected and collapsed into unique sequences using a nearest-neighbor algorithm that merged closely related sequences. Alignment of CDR3 sequences to IMGT reference sequences was used to assign V, D and J gene segments. For a sequence to be retained, a match of at least six nucleotides was required to both a V gene segment and a J gene segment. A rearrangement counted as productive if the CDR3 had no stop codons and remained in frame with V and J, and every other rearrangement counted as non-productive. Following IMGT convention, CDR3 was defined as the stretch from the second conserved V-encoded cysteine up to the conserved J-encoded phenylalanine. Sequences without an unambiguous match to a single V gene segment were excluded from the earlier analysis of several hundred of the donors. An earlier analysis of several hundred of the donors called V segments functional above 56.7% productive rearrangements and segregating when the between-donor standard deviation exceeded 5%. A statistical classification framework was built to diagnose cytomegalovirus status from the catalog of TCR beta chain sequences. In a later analysis, TCR nucleotide sequences were compared against IMGT/GENE-DB human TR gene sequences so that V and J genes could be assigned. A later analysis assigned CDR3 sequences and most-parsimonious VDJ recombination scenarios with the TCRdist pipeline. In a later analysis, each TCR beta chain was defined by its CDR3 amino acid sequence together with its V-gene family, and reads lacking a unique V-gene family were excluded. To address suspected cross-contamination and a sequencing artifact, a later analysis removed 450 to 700 highly shared, low-generation-probability nucleotide sequences. In a later analysis, a clonal expansion index was calculated for each public chain from normalized within-repertoire ranks of inferred template counts. In a later analysis, generation probabilities were computed with a VDJ recombination model fitted to out-of-frame rearrangements, and the resulting probabilities were checked against IGoR. Hypergeometric tests were used in a later analysis to score TCR-TCR, TCR-HLA and TCR-CMV co-occurrence, with a repertoire-size bias correction applied to the TCR pairs. In a later analysis, false discovery rates were estimated by permuting HLA or CMV assignments 20 times. In a later analysis, co-occurring TCRs were grouped with DBSCAN, and TCRdist sequence similarity was added when clustering was performed within HLA-allele-positive subsets. Repertoires with fewer than 30,000 or more than 120,000 public chains were left out of co-occurrence clustering, as were five repertoires with anomalous nucleotide sharing. Drawn from immuneACCESS, this table holds only the in-frame rearrangements with V and J called that TCRdb kept. Clones are partly lost; checked studies trace under half to an unresolved V gene and leave the rest unexplained. V and J calls and clone size are given by that table; D and trimming were obtained from the DNA. For this sample the table gives 110,000 to 150,000 clones, of which 82% were detected only once. The top ten clones comprise less than 4% of the sample.

The sequenced sample was PBMCs. This receptor was identified in a male donor in good health and CMV-seronegative. The V and J genes are TRBV9 and TRBJ2-7; the D gene is possibly TRBD1, with 7 bases matching. The CDR3 protein: CASSVAAGQLYEQYF. The nucleotides are TGTGCCAGCAGCGTAGCTGCGGGACAGCTCTACGAGCAGTACTTC.